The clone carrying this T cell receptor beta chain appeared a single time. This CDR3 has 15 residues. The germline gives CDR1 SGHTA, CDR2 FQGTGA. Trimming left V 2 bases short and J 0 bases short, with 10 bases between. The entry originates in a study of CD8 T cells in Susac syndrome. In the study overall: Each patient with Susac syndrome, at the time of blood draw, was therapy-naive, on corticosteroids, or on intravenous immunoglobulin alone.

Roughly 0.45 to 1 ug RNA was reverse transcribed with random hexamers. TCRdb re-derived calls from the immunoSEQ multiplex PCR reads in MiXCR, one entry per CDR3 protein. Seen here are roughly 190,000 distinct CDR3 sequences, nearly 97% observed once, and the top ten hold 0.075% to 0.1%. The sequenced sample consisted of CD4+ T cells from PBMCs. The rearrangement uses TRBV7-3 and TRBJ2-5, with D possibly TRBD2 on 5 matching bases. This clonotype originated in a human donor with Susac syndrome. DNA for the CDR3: TGTGCCAGCAGCTTATATCCGGGAAACCAAGAGACCCAGTACTTC. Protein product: CASSLYPGNQETQYF.